The 25 T cell receptor beta chains below all came from one sample that was sequenced in a study of OX40 agonist ivuxolimab in advanced cancers. Produced via immunoSEQ multiplex PCR; TCRdb's table is partial and in-frame only. This sample yields about 18,000 clones, of which over 70% are seen a single time; about a third belongs to the top ten. The source was CD4+ or CD8+ T cells sorted from blood, collected in a trial of the OX40 agonist ivuxolimab. Receptors originate from an adult with an advanced solid tumor such as melanoma, head and neck, liver or kidney cancer.

The chain is built from TRBV6-1 and TRBJ1-5, with a weak D call TRBD1 (6 bases). Trimming cost V 5 bases and J 3 bases, with 14 bases left between them. Germline V gene lookup returns CDR1 MNHNS and CDR2 SASEGT. The CDR3 totals 15 residues. Here the CDR3 reads CASSLSGHINQPQHF. The CDR3 region has the DNA TGTGCCAGCAGTTTATCGGGACATATCAATCAGCCCCAGCATTTT.

This clone came up once. This chain connects TRBV7-2 to TRBJ2-7; 9 bases fit TRBD1. J lost 5 bases, V lost 0 bases, and 5 bases had no gene match. Germline V gene data show CDR1 as SGHTA and CDR2 as FQGNSA. CDR3 length: 15 residues. CDR3: CASSLAGGQGHEQYF. Here the CDR3 DNA reads TGTGCCAGCAGCTTAGCGGGGGGACAGGGCCACGAGCAGTACTTC.

V is TRBV27 and J is TRBJ2-7, with D maybe TRBD2 (7 bases). The V gene's germline CDR1 is MNHEY and CDR2 SMNVEV (reference sequence). CDR3 length equals 13 residues. Deletions cut 4 bases from V and 5 bases from J, with 12 bases between. CDR3 loop: CASSYGGAHEQYF. The CDR3 DNA is TGTGCCAGCAGTTATGGGGGGGCACACGAGCAGTACTTC.

The chain couples TRBV28 to TRBJ2-7, with 8 bases identical to TRBD1. The J segment lost 1 base and the V segment lost 8 bases, leaving 10 bases of the junction unmatched. Germline values: CDR1 MDHEN, CDR2 SYDVKM. This CDR3 has 15 amino acids. The CDR3 bases are TGTGCCAGCGAGACGGGACAGGTTGCTTCCTACGAGCAGTACTTC. Translating gives CASETGQVASYEQYF.

The chain is built from TRBV7-9 and TRBJ2-5; TRBD2 agrees at 8 bases. Judging by the DNA end, TRBJ2-7 fits better; the J call may be wrong. This CDR3 has 14 amino acids. The germline gives CDR1 SEHNR, CDR2 FQNEAQ (reference sequence). Here the CDR3 DNA reads TGTGCCAGCAGAGACACTAGCGGCTCCTACGAGCAGTACTTC. Translating gives CASRDTSGSYEQYF.

This chain connects TRBV19 to TRBJ2-4, with 9 bases matching TRBD1. CDR1 and CDR2 from the germline V gene are LNHDA and SQIVND (reference sequence). This CDR3 comprises 14 residues. The V and J ends lost 4 bases and 7 bases, in that order; junction bases with no gene match: 5. The CDR3 sequence: CASSSRTGVNIQYF. CDR3 DNA: TGTGCCAGTAGTAGTCGGACAGGGGTCAACATTCAGTACTTC.

The rearrangement joins TRBV4-3 to TRBJ1-5; D gene unclear. The CDR3 has 14 residues. Germline V gene data show CDR1 as LGHNA and CDR2 as YSLEER. Trimming shortened V by 0 bases and J by 3 bases, and 6 bases separated the two germline ends. The DNA of the CDR3 is TGCGCCAGCAGCCAAGAAAAAGACAATCAGCCCCAGCATTTT. Its translation is CASSQEKDNQPQHF.

The chain joins TRBV7-9 to TRBJ2-5; 14 bases are a match to TRBD2. CDR3 length: 14 residues. J was trimmed by 11 bases and V by 3 bases; bases with no gene match: 5. Germline loops: CDR1 SEHNR, CDR2 FQNEAQ (reference sequence). CDR3 sequence (DNA): TGTGCCAGCAGCTTCGGACTAGCGGGAGGAGAGCAGTACTTC. It encodes CASSFGLAGGEQYF. Supplemented by reference TRBV7-9 and TRBJ2-5, the full variable domain reads DTGVSQNPRHKITKRGQNVTFRCDPISEHNRLYWYRQTLGQGPEFLTYFQNEAQLEKSRLLSDRFSAERPKGSFSTLEIQRTEQGDSAMYLCASSFGLAGGEQYFGPGTRLLVL.

This chain uses TRBV6-1 with TRBJ1-4; TRBD1 might be the D (6 bases). The germline V gene encodes CDR1 MNHNS and CDR2 SASEGT. The CDR3 spans 16 residues. Trimming took 2 bases from V and 8 from J, leaving 18 bases between them. The CDR3 loop is CASSEPSGGAGEKLFF. The DNA for the CDR3 is TGTGCCAGCAGTGAACCTTCGGGGGGCGCCGGGGAAAAACTGTTTTTT.

The chain is built from TRBV13 and TRBJ2-1, with 11 nucleotides matching TRBD2. Germline assignment: CDR1 PRHDT and CDR2 FYEKMQ (reference sequence). The CDR3 consists of 15 residues. Trimming cost V 5 bases and J 3 bases; bases outside gene matches: 3. The chain's CDR3 is CASSPGLAGYNEQFF. The CDR3 DNA sequence: TGTGCCAGCAGCCCCGGACTAGCGGGCTACAATGAGCAGTTCTTC.

V gene TRBV6-5 combines with J gene TRBJ2-2, with unresolved D. CDR3 length equals 13 residues. V was cut by 1 base and J by 2 bases, with 2 bases left in between. Germline-derived CDR1 and CDR2 are MNHEY and SVGAGI. CDR3 amino acids: CASSYFNTGELFF. CDR3 nucleotides: TGTGCCAGCAGTTACTTCAACACCGGGGAGCTGTTTTTT.

V usage is TRBV11-3 and J usage is TRBJ2-1; 7 bases align to TRBD2. The V gene's germline CDR1 is SGHNT and CDR2 YENEEA. The V segment lost 4 bases and the J segment 6 bases; nucleotides outside the gene matches: 12. The CDR3 totals 16 residues. The CDR3 sequence is CASSSNPSGHFNEQFF. CDR3 nucleotides: TGTGCCAGCAGCTCAAATCCTAGCGGCCATTTCAATGAGCAGTTCTTC.

CDR3: CASSQDRGTGELFF. CDR3 nucleotides: TGTGCCAGCAGCCAAGACAGGGGCACCGGGGAGCTGTTTTTT. The V call is TRBV4-2, the J call TRBJ2-2, with D possibly matching TRBD1 (6 bases). In germline, CDR1 is LGHNA, CDR2 YNFKEQ. V was pared by 0 bases and J by 4 bases, with 6 bases between. The length of the CDR3 is 14 residues.

The CDR3 region is CASSLVAGGPNEQFF. The CDR3 DNA sequence: TGTGCCAGCAGCTTAGTAGCGGGAGGGCCAAATGAGCAGTTCTTC. The chain joins TRBV7-3 to TRBJ2-1; the match to TRBD2 covers 11 bases. With V trimmed by 2 bases and J by 7 bases, 4 bases remained unmatched. Germline assignment: CDR1 SGHTA and CDR2 FQGTGA. The CDR3 has 15 residues.

The CDR3 here is CASSVWDNNQPQHF. CDR3 nucleotide sequence: TGTGCCAGCAGCGTTTGGGACAACAATCAGCCCCAGCATTTT. The chain joins TRBV9 to TRBJ1-5, with D possibly matching TRBD1 (6 bases). With 2 bases removed from V and 3 bases from J, the gap between germline ends came to 9 bases. This CDR3 region has 14 residues. Germline V gene lookup returns CDR1 SGDLS and CDR2 YYNGEE.

This chain joins TRBV11-2 and TRBJ2-2; D uncertain. The CDR3 spans 15 residues. Germline loops: CDR1 SGHAT, CDR2 FQNNGV. Trimming removed 1 base at V and 5 bases at J, with 11 bases between. CDR3 DNA: TGTGCCAGCAGCTTAGCGCTTGGTTGGACCGGGGAGCTGTTTTTT. This translates into CASSLALGWTGELFF.

The rearrangement links TRBV11-2 to TRBJ2-7; D unresolved. V lost 5 bases to trimming and J lost 5 bases, with 16 bases between them. The CDR3 has 14 amino acids. Germline V gene data show CDR1 as SGHAT and CDR2 as FQNNGV. CDR3 sequence: CASSATMEPHEQYF. Written as DNA, the CDR3 is TGTGCCAGCAGCGCAACTATGGAACCCCACGAGCAGTACTTC.

A note on this clone: At the DNA level, this CDR3 is encoded by other sequences in the same sample as well. The V call is TRBV7-3, the J call TRBJ2-3; 12 bases align to TRBD2. J lost 4 bases, V lost 2 bases, and 1 base had no gene match. The germline gives CDR1 SGHTA, CDR2 FQGTGA. The CDR3 covers 15 residues. CDR3 in amino acids: CASSLLAGGPDTQYF. CDR3 sequence (DNA): TGTGCCAGCAGCTTACTAGCGGGAGGGCCAGATACGCAGTATTTT.

CDR3: CSAETGSGNTIYF. The CDR3 DNA sequence: TGCAGCGCCGAGACAGGGTCTGGAAACACCATATATTTT. V usage is TRBV29-1 and J usage is TRBJ1-3, with TRBD1 matching 7 bases. CDR1 is SQVTM and CDR2 is ANQGSEA in the germline V gene. V trimming: 7 bases; J trimming: 1 base; junction bases outside the gene matches: 4. The CDR3 runs 13 residues. Combining the CDR3 with reference TRBV29-1 and TRBJ1-3 gives the whole variable domain SAVISQKPSRDICQRGTSLTIQCQVDSQVTMMFWYRQQPGQSLTLIATANQGSEATYESGFVIDKFPISRPNLTFSTLTVSNMSPEDSSIYLCSAETGSGNTIYFGEGSWLTVV.

The V and J genes are TRBV10-3 and TRBJ2-1; D not certain. This CDR3 has 15 residues. Trimming removed 2 bases at V and 5 bases at J, with 13 bases between. The germline V gene has CDR1 ENHRY and CDR2 SYGVKD. The CDR3 here is CAISEGPPGDNEQFF. For the CDR3, the DNA is TGTGCCATCAGTGAGGGACCGCCGGGTGACAATGAGCAGTTCTTC.

CDR3 sequence reads: CASSLEVYEQYF. CDR3 in DNA: TGTGCCAGCAGCCTCGAGGTCTACGAGCAGTACTTC. The chain joins TRBV5-8 to TRBJ2-7, with unresolved D. The germline gives CDR1 SGHTS, CDR2 YDEGEE. Trimming left V 4 bases short and J 3 bases short, with 8 bases between. The CDR3 extends over 12 amino acids. The entire variable domain, with the rest obtained from reference TRBV5-8 and TRBJ2-7, is as follows: EAGVTQSPTHLIKTRGQQATLRCSPISGHTSVYWYQQALGLGLQFLLWYDEGEERNRGNFPPRFSGRQFPNYSSELNVNALELEDSALYLCASSLEVYEQYFGPGTRLTVT.

The chain couples TRBV2 to TRBJ1-1, with 7 bases aligning to TRBD1. The CDR3 is 14 residues long. Trimming removed 8 bases from V and 1 base from J; junction bases left unmatched: 7. The germline V gene has CDR1 SNHLY and CDR2 FYNNEI. CDR3 amino acids: CASEEDRTNTEAFF. CDR3 nucleotides: TGTGCCAGCGAAGAGGACAGGACGAACACTGAAGCTTTCTTT.

The V gene is TRBV28, the J gene TRBJ2-7; no clear D gene. This CDR3 contains 13 residues. Germline V gene sequence: CDR1 MDHEN, CDR2 SYDVKM. V lost 2 bases, J lost 2 bases, and 7 bases lay in between. The CDR3 sequence is CASSLGRTYEQYF. The CDR3 coding sequence is TGTGCCAGCAGTTTAGGCCGCACCTACGAGCAGTACTTC.

The gene calls are TRBV2 and TRBJ1-1; 7 bases fit TRBD1. Germline V gene lookup returns CDR1 SNHLY and CDR2 FYNNEI. Trimming cost V 8 bases and J 5 bases; bases outside gene matches: 5. The CDR3 length is 12 residues. CDR3 DNA: TGTGCCAGCGAGACAGGGAGAACTGAAGCTTTCTTT. Translated: CASETGRTEAFF.

The genes are TRBV28 and TRBJ1-2; no reliable D call. The V gene lost 4 bases and the J gene lost 5 bases, with 11 bases spanning the gap. This CDR3 is built from 13 residues. In germline, CDR1 is MDHEN, CDR2 SYDVKM. CDR3 protein: CASSSSAIYGYTF. For the CDR3, the DNA is TGTGCCAGCAGTTCATCCGCCATATATGGCTACACCTTC.